Listed here are 7 T cell receptor beta chains from one sample, sequenced in a study of cytomegalovirus exposure and HLA in healthy donors (dated by TCRdb to the late 2010s). Preparation of the library involved the immunoSEQ multiplex PCR assay. For the multiplex PCR, a mixture combining 60 forward primers for TCR Vbeta segments and 13 reverse primers for TCR Jbeta segments was used. Not all clones reach the TCRdb copy of this immuneACCESS table, which keeps in-frame sequences only. Checked studies attribute under half of the gap to unresolved V genes and leave the rest unexplained. Within this sample are around 180,000 clones, with around 84% of them counted one time only. The top ten hold roughly 1.9% of the sample. What was sequenced was PBMCs. These receptors were collected from a woman aged 18 to 35 in good health and CMV-seronegative.

The chain joins TRBV5-1 to TRBJ2-3, with TRBD2 matching 11 bases. V shed 0 bases, J shed 2 bases, and the junction held 5 bases outside the gene matches. The V gene's germline CDR1 is SGHRS and CDR2 YFSETQ. CDR3 length: 17 amino acids. CDR3 nucleotides: TGCGCCAGCAGCTTGGTGCCTAGCGGGGGGATCACAGATACGCAGTATTTT. This encodes CASSLVPSGGITDTQYF.

The chain has TRBV6-6 and TRBJ2-7; D is unclear. The DNA end is more similar to TRBJ2-5, so the J call may be wrong. CDR1 MNHNY and CDR2 SVGAGI come from the germline V gene (reference sequence). The CDR3 has 14 residues. CDR3 coding DNA: TGTGCCAGCAGTTACGTGAGTGGGCAAGAGACCCAGTACTTC. It is translated as CASSYVSGQETQYF.

The gene calls are TRBV29-1 and TRBJ2-1, with TRBD2 matching over 10 bases. Germline CDR1 SQVTM, CDR2 ANQGSEA. J was trimmed by 5 bases and V by 6 bases; bases with no gene match: 7. CDR3 length: 14 residues. The CDR3 is CSVRAGGPNNEQFF. For the CDR3, the DNA is TGCAGCGTCCGAGCGGGAGGGCCCAACAATGAGCAGTTCTTC.

The V gene is TRBV7-9, the J gene TRBJ1-2, with TRBD1 matching 11 bases. The junction had 8 bases not matched to a gene; V was cut back by 7 bases and J by 4 bases. CDR3 length: 15 residues. The germline V gene encodes CDR1 SEHNR and CDR2 FQNEAQ (reference sequence). DNA of the CDR3: TGTGCCAGCATTACCACGGGGACAGGGGGCTATGGCTACACCTTC. It codes for CASITTGTGGYGYTF.

The genes are TRBV5-1 and TRBJ1-1; TRBD1 is a possible D gene (6 bases). This CDR3 comprises 15 residues. Trimming pared 4 bases from V and 1 base from J, leaving 14 bases between. Per germline, CDR1 SGHRS and CDR2 YFSETQ. CDR3 bases: TGCGCCAGCAGCGGACCGGGACAAGGGAACACTGAAGCTTTCTTT. It codes for CASSGPGQGNTEAFF.

This chain links TRBV28 with TRBJ1-2; perhaps TRBD1 as D (6 bases). V was shortened by 8 bases and J by 8 bases, with 12 bases between the two germline ends. Germline V gene sequence: CDR1 MDHEN, CDR2 SYDVKM. The CDR3 is made up of 11 amino acids. CDR3 sequence reads: CASGQGNGYTF. The CDR3 DNA sequence: TGTGCCAGCGGGCAGGGGAACGGCTACACCTTC.

This clone came up a few times. V gene TRBV18 combines with J gene TRBJ2-5; tentative D call: TRBD2 (6 bases). The CDR3 totals 15 residues. The germline CDR1 and CDR2 sequences are KGHSH and LQKENI. V lost 3 bases and J lost 4, with 15 bases in between. The CDR3 sequence: CASSPATSRGETQYF. Written as DNA, the CDR3 is TGTGCCAGCTCACCGGCGACTAGTCGGGGAGAGACCCAGTACTTC.